Described below is a single T cell receptor (beta chain) sequence and its context. The sample comes from a study of CD8 T cells in Susac syndrome. RNA amounts of about 0.5 to 1 ug underwent reverse transcription with random hexamers. Multiplex immunoSEQ PCR targeted 54 Vbeta and 13 Jbeta TCR beta segments. TCRdb recomputed calls from the immunoSEQ multiplex PCR reads with MiXCR, one row per CDR3 protein. The repertoire includes approximately 77,000 distinct CDR3 sequences, roughly 91% of them detected once, and approximately 0.52% sits in the top ten. TCR beta sequencing covered blood CD8+ and CD4+ T cells. The V gene lost 11 bases and the J gene lost 2 bases, with 14 bases spanning the gap. The V gene's germline CDR1 is MNHNS and CDR2 SASEGT. The CDR3 sequence is 13 residues long.

The chain recombines TRBV6-1 with TRBJ2-3, with D perhaps matching TRBD2 (6 bases). The source of this sequence is a human donor with Susac syndrome. The specimen was CD4+ T cells from PBMCs. The CDR3 DNA reads as TGTGCCGCCGGGACTGACTCCACAGATACGCAGTATTTT. Protein sequence: CAAGTDSTDTQYF.